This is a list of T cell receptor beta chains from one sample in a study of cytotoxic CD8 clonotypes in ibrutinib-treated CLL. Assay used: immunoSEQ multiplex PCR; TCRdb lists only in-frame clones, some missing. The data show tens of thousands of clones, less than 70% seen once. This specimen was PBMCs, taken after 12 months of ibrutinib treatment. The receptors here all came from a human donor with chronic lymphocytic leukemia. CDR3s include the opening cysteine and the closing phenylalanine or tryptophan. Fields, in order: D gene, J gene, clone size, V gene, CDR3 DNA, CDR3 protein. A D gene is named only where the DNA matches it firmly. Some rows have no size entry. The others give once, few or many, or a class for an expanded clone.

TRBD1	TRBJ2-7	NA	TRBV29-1	TGCAGCGTTGAAGATCCCGACAGGGGGCGCGAGCAGTACTTC	CSVEDPDRGREQYF
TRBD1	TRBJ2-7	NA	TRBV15	TGTGCCACCAGCACCCGGACAGGGAGCTCCGAGCAGTACTTC	CATSTRTGSSEQYF
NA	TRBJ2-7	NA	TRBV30	TGTGCCTGGGATACTGCAGGCTACGAGCAGTACTTC	CAWDTAGYEQYF
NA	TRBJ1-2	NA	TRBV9	TGTGCCAGCAGCGTAGGGGAGGGTCGGGTCGGCTACACCTTC	CASSVGEGRVGYTF
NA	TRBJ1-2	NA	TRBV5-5	TGTGCCAGCAGCTTGATGGGAGAAAGACGCGGCTACACCTTC	CASSLMGERRGYTF
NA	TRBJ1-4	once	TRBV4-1	TGCGCCAGCAGCCACGCTGAAAAACTGTTTTTT	CASSHAEKLFF
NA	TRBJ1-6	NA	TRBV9	TGTGCCAGCAGCGTAGCGGGGACCGCCCTCGGATCCCTCCACTTT	CASSVAGTALGSLHF
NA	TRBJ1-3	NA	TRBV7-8	TGTGCCAGCTCCACGGGGACTAACACCATATATTTT	CASSTGTNTIYF
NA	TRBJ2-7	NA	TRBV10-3	TGTGCCATCAGTGATGGGCTAGATATGCCCGAGCAGTACTTC	CAISDGLDMPEQYF
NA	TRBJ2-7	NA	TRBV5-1	TGCGCCAGCAGCTCCTCAGGGGCCGAGCAGTACTTC	CASSSSGAEQYF
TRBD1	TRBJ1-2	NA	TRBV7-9	TGTGCCAGCACCAAAACCCGGACCGACAGGGGGGACTATGGCTACACCTTC	CASTKTRTDRGDYGYTF
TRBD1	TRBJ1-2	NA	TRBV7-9	TGTGCCAGCAGCTTAATGACAGGGTTAAACTATGGCTACACCTTC	CASSLMTGLNYGYTF
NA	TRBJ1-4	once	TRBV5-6	TGTGCCAGCAGCTTGGGGGGAGGTAACAATGAAAAACTGTTTTTT	CASSLGGGNNEKLFF
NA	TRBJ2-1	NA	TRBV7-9	TGTGCCAGCAGCATAAATTCGAGGGGACTGTCAAAGGAGCAGTTCTTC	CASSINSRGLSKEQFF
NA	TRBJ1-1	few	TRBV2	TGTGCCAGCAGGGCTCAGGGGACTGAAGCTTTCTTT	CASRAQGTEAFF
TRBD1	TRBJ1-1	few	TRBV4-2	TGTGCCAGCAGCCCCTACAGGGGTGGGGGTGAAGCTTTCTTT	CASSPYRGGGEAFF
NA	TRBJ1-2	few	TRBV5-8	TGTGCCAGCAGCTTGCGGGGGTACTATGGCTACACCTTC	CASSLRGYYGYTF
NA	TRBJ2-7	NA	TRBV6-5	TGTGCCAGCAGTTACCTACAGGGTCATGGGGAGCAGTACTTC	CASSYLQGHGEQYF
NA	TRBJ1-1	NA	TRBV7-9	TGTGCCAGCAGACAAGCCTCCGCTGAAGCTTTCTTT	CASRQASAEAFF
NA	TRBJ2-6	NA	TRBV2	TGTGCCAGCAGCATACTAGGGGTTGGCTTTGGGGCCAACGTCCTGACTTTC	CASSILGVGFGANVLTF
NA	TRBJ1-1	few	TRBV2	TGTGCCAGCAGTGTGGAGAACACTGAAGCTTTCTTT	CASSVENTEAFF
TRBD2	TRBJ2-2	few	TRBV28	TGTGCCAGCAGTCCCGGGGGGACCGGGGAGCTGTTTTTT	CASSPGGTGELFF
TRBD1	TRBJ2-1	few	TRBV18	TGTGCCAGCTCATCGCGGGACAGGGGCCTCAGCCGCTACAATGAGCAGTTCTTC	CASSSRDRGLSRYNEQFF
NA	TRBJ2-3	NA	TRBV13	TGTGCCAGCAGCTTATCTCGGATGCGGGGGCTAACTAGCACAGATACGCAGTATTTT	CASSLSRMRGLTSTDTQYF
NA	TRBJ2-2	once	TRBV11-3	TGTGCCAGCAGCTTAGGGTCCGGGGAGCTGTTTTTT	CASSLGSGELFF
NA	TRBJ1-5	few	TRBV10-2	TGCGCCAGCAGGTCTGGGGGGCCGAGCAATCAGCCCCAGCATTTT	CASRSGGPSNQPQHF
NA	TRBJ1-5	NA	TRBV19	TGTGCCAGTAGTATAGTAGGAGACAGCAATCAGCCCCAGCATTTT	CASSIVGDSNQPQHF
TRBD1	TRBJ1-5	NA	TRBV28	TGTGCCAGCAGTTTCCCGCAGACAGGGAGGCGTAGCAATCAGCCCCAGCATTTT	CASSFPQTGRRSNQPQHF
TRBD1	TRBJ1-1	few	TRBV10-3	TGTGCCATCAGTGAGTCGACGGGACAGGGTGACACTGAAGCTTTCTTT	CAISESTGQGDTEAFF
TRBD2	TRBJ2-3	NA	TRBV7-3	TGTGCCAGCAGCTTACGCGGGGGGGGCACAGATACGCAGTATTTT	CASSLRGGGTDTQYF
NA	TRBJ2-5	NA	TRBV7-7	TGTGCTAGCAGCTTATACCAGGCAGAAGAGACCCAGTACTTC	CASSLYQAEETQYF
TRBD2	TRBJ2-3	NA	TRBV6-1	TGTGCCAGCAGTGAAAGTCTAGCGGTAATAGGAGGCACAGATACGCAGTATTTT	CASSESLAVIGGTDTQYF
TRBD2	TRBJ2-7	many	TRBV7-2	TGTGCCAGCAGCCCCGGGAGGGGGTCTCGCGAGCAGTACTTC	CASSPGRGSREQYF